This TCR beta chain originates from a study of shared clonotypes between healthy human individuals. About the research overall: CD8 memory received one plate per donor, CD8 naive two, CD4 memory three and CD4 naive three.

Germline-derived CDR1 and CDR2 are SGHAT and FQDESV (reference sequence). The length of the CDR3 is 15 residues. Losses at the gene ends were 6 bases for V and 5 bases for J; bases not matched to a gene: 11. Using roughly 180 ng DNA, about 29,000 T cell genomes, the sorted-subset replicate PCRs were run. Per the original methods: Junction-only immunoSEQ data arrived without quality scores, meaning filtering differed. Method: immunoSEQ multiplex PCR; TCRdb's copy keeps in-frame clones and lacks some. V, J and clone size are those of that table, while D and trimming were read from the DNA. This sample yields about 2.4 million clones, of which 80% to 95% are seen a single time; about 0.39% belongs to the top ten.

The clonotype comes from a young man in good health. Some clones in this sample may be carry-over from other donors' samples. The specimen sequenced was naive CD4+ T cells from PBMCs. Subset defined: CD45RA+ positively selected. The chain has TRBV11-1 and TRBJ2-7, with TRBD1 identical over 9 bases. CDR3 nucleotide sequence: TGTGCCAGCAGACACCGGGACAGGGACCCCCACGAGCAGTACTTC. Residues: CASRHRDRDPHEQYF. Complete variable domain (other parts from reference TRBV11-1 and TRBJ2-7): EAEVAQSPRYKITEKSQAVAFWCDPISGHATLYWYRQILGQGPELLVQFQDESVVDDSQLPKDRFSAERLKGVDSTLKIQPAELGDSAMYLCASRHRDRDPHEQYFGPGTRLTVT.